This TCR beta chain was documented in a study of neurological immune-mediated disorders (dated by TCRdb to 2018 to 2020). Describing the broader study: Among the roughly 35 multiple sclerosis patients, approximately 30 had relapsing-remitting MS and 3 had secondary progressive MS. Longitudinal samples, technical triplicates and paired sorted CD4+ and CD8+ T-cell subsets, alongside PBMC samples, were included among the 106 TCR-beta libraries. The cohort comprised 68 subjects: approximately 15 HAM/TSP patients, 35 or so multiple sclerosis patients and about 20 healthy controls. The study compared peripheral blood TCR-beta repertoires of HTLV-I-associated myelopathy (HAM/TSP) patients, multiple sclerosis patients and healthy controls using UMI-based sequencing.

A few counts support this clonotype. Its antigen target is currently unknown. The junction and the germline gene differ at one end; a read error may be behind it. What the study reported, not specific to this receptor: The MS cluster was not associated with any clinical or MRI features, and the authors stated that larger cohorts are needed. The highest TCR clonal expansion was observed in HAM/TSP patients, whereas the lowest was observed in MS patients, even when compared with healthy controls. Phylogenetic analysis grouped repertoires from 18 of 34 MS patients into a cluster of related CDR3 sequences, suggesting a possible repertoire-level signature. Expanded clones from different subjects shared no identical CDR3 amino acid sequences, which suggests that TCR-beta repertoires were private in all groups.

For the unsorted PBMC libraries, 2 million PBMCs were stored in RNAlater at -80 degrees C until RNA extraction and were used to generate the libraries. The multiple sclerosis patients were enrolled in a US clinical protocol that used magnetic resonance imaging to evaluate disease progression. Peripheral blood underwent Ficoll-Hypaque density gradient centrifugation to isolate PBMCs, which were then cryopreserved in liquid nitrogen. From cysteine to phenylalanine, the CDR3 is 15 amino acids long. Only the CDR3 part of the read is kept: 45 bases, read in frame from the first base. CDR1 and CDR2, looked up from the germline V gene, are SNHLY and FYNNEI. cDNA synthesis used template-switch 5'RACE with a primer carrying a 10-nucleotide random unique molecular identifier tagging each TCR transcript. Every sequencing run yielded over 190 million TCR-beta sequences covering 15-18 subjects. The RNeasy kit was used to extract total RNA. The KAPA Real-time Library Amplification kit was used to amplify TCR-beta VDJ regions with primers targeting the TCR constant region and the 5'RACE anchor. A first PCR added sample indexes and Illumina adaptors, and a second PCR then raised library yield. After Ampure bead purification, the roughly 650 bp TCR product was size-selected on a 2% E-gel SizeSelection system. Before pooling, libraries had their quality checked on a Bioanalyzer, their concentration measured with Qubit, and their quantity determined with the Kapa Library Quantification kit. An Illumina HiSeq 2500 sequenced the libraries paired-end 2 x 150 bp. To increase sequence diversity, roughly 24-32% phiX was spiked into each library pool. Concerning the study's data processing: Quality-filtered reads were processed with the UMI-based MiGEC pipeline, which removed over 75% of raw TCR sequences during error correction. VDJ genes were aligned to IMGT germline references, and clonotypes were defined by unique CDR3 amino acid sequence plus V-J genes. Clonal expansion, Shannon diversity, and CDR3 relatedness (CalcPairwiseDistances, ClusterSamples) were evaluated with VDJtools, and phylogenetic trees were built with CLCbio workbench. Using coefficient-of-variation modelling across technical triplicates, the study counted a clone as expanded if it had at least 8 unique UMIs. TCRdb reprocessing: public reads trimmed at Q25 with fastp, clones called with MiXCR, in-frame beta chains kept. Merged by CDR3 protein, the rows form single entries marked with the most common genes and DNA. The V and J calls follow TCRdb's processing rather than the paper's. The sample table lists about 74,000 distinct CDR3 sequences, 4% to 6% of them with a count of one. Less than 8% of the sample rests with the top ten.

The source is a man aged 18 to 29 with multiple sclerosis. Recombination joined TRBV2 with TRBJ1-6, with 9 bases aligning to TRBD1. Sequencing was done on a sample of PBMCs. At the DNA level, the sequence is TGTGCCAGCAGAGGACAGGGGATCGAAAATTCACCCCTCAACTTT. Its coded protein is CASRGQGIENSPLNF. With the rest looked up from the reference TRBV2 and TRBJ1-6 genes rather than sequenced, the full variable domain is EPEVTQTPSHQVTQMGQEVILRCVPISNHLYFYWYRQILGQKVEFLVSFYNNEISEKSEIFDDQFSVERPDGSNFTLKIRSTKLEDSAMYFCASRGQGIENSPLNFGNGTRLTVT.